One and the same sample provided the 2 T cell receptor beta chains below, sequenced in a study of CD8 T cells in ankylosing spondylitis. TCRdb fed the 5' RACE reads into MiXCR, producing one record per CDR3 protein. This sample has around 340,000 distinct CDR3 sequences, with more than 20% found just once. The sample was blood, either unsorted or a sorted T cell fraction (not recorded which). Receptors were obtained from a male donor with ankylosing spondylitis or in good health (not recorded which).

This clonotype was counted between two and nine times. The chain combines TRBV4-2 with TRBJ1-3; D unclear. CDR3 length: 15 amino acids. Looked up from germline, CDR1 is LGHNA and CDR2 is YNFKEQ. V lost 0 bases to trimming and J lost 1 base, with 7 bases between them. The CDR3 is CASSQDRASGNTIYF. For the CDR3, the DNA is TGTGCCAGCAGCCAAGACAGAGCTTCTGGAAACACCATATATTTT.

This clonotype was found a few times. The chain employs TRBV12-3 or TRBV12-4 and TRBJ2-7; maybe TRBD1 (5 bases). V lost 4 bases and J lost 3, with 13 bases in between. The CDR3 consists of 14 residues. The CDR3 DNA sequence: TGTGCCAGCAGTTGGTCGGACACAAGCTACGAGCAGTACTTC. Protein: CASSWSDTSYEQYF.